These T cell receptor beta chains were read from a single sample in a study of Ad26.COV2.S vaccination and SARS-CoV-2 variants. Some clones are missing from TCRdb's copy, which holds only in-frame ones; the method was immunoSEQ multiplex PCR. The repertoire holds about 330,000 clones, under 90% seen once, with approximately 5% in the top ten. The sequenced sample was peripheral blood, obtained in a trial of Ad26.COV2.S vaccine versus placebo. The receptors were sampled from a person aged 18-65 years who received the Ad26.COV2.S COVID-19 vaccine or a placebo. Both conserved end residues are part of each CDR3. The D gene is left open where the match is weak. A row's size may be missing; if present it is once, few, many or a size class.

V	J	size	D	CDR3	DNA
TRBV6-2/TRBV6-3	TRBJ2-3	NA	NA	CASSYRFRGRSTDTQYF	TGTGCCAGCAGTTACCGCTTCCGGGGTCGATCGACAGATACGCAGTATTTT
TRBV4-1	TRBJ2-7	NA	TRBD2	CASSQSSGGRSYEQYF	TGCGCCAGCAGCCAATCTAGCGGGGGCCGCTCCTACGAGCAGTACTTC
TRBV19	TRBJ1-4	NA	TRBD1	CASSQGTVEKLFF	TGTGCCAGTAGCCAGGGGACAGTTGAAAAACTGTTTTTT
TRBV6-2/TRBV6-3	TRBJ2-1	NA	TRBD2	CASSYDLTSGGQYNEQFF	TGTGCCAGCAGTTACGATCTTACTAGCGGGGGCCAGTACAATGAGCAGTTCTTC
TRBV28	TRBJ2-1	NA	TRBD1	CASSLSGTGGNEQFF	TGTGCCAGCAGTTTGAGTGGGACAGGGGGTAATGAGCAGTTCTTC
TRBV15	TRBJ2-5	NA	NA	CATGGSFPAGTQYF	TGTGCCACCGGTGGGTCATTTCCCGCGGGGACCCAGTACTTC
TRBV4-2	TRBJ2-3	NA	NA	CASSQESGLGGTDTQYF	TGTGCCAGCAGCCAAGAATCCGGGCTAGGTGGGACAGATACGCAGTATTTT
TRBV11-2	TRBJ1-1	NA	NA	CASSPSGIEAFF	TGTGCCAGCAGCCCCTCAGGAATCGAAGCTTTCTTT
TRBV5-6	TRBJ1-6	few	TRBD1	CASSFWDREGVHF	TGTGCCAGCAGCTTTTGGGACAGGGAAGGCGTCCACTTT
TRBV5-6	TRBJ2-2	NA	NA	CASSLRWSTHTGELFF	TGTGCCAGCAGCTTAAGGTGGAGTACGCACACCGGGGAGCTGTTTTTT
TRBV7-3	TRBJ2-3	NA	TRBD2	CASSLMGGGPDTQYF	TGTGCCAGCAGCTTAATGGGGGGAGGGCCGGATACGCAGTATTTT
TRBV6-2/TRBV6-3	TRBJ2-3	NA	NA	CASIYRDTQYF	TGTGCCAGCATTTATAGAGATACGCAGTATTTT
TRBV11-2	TRBJ2-1	NA	NA	CASSLDRGEAGSEQFF	TGTGCCAGCAGCTTAGATAGGGGAGAAGCCGGGAGTGAGCAGTTCTTC
TRBV19	TRBJ1-6	NA	NA	CASGAGSSYNSPLHF	TGTGCCAGTGGGGCAGGGAGCTCCTATAATTCACCCCTCCACTTT
TRBV7-9	TRBJ2-7	NA	NA	CASSSDTGSYEQYF	TGTGCCAGCAGCTCGGACACAGGGTCCTACGAGCAGTACTTC
TRBV18	TRBJ1-5	NA	NA	CASSPSASNQPQHF	TGTGCCAGCTCACCATCCGCTAGCAATCAGCCCCAGCATTTT
TRBV11-2	TRBJ2-5	NA	NA	CASSLFGVETQYF	TGTGCCAGCAGCTTATTCGGGGTGGAGACCCAGTACTTC
TRBV7-8	TRBJ2-7	NA	NA	CASSLSGGSHEQYF	TGTGCCAGCAGCCTCTCCGGGGGATCCCACGAGCAGTACTTC
TRBV7-8	TRBJ2-4	NA	NA	CASSLKGLAKNIQYF	TGTGCCAGCAGCTTAAAAGGACTAGCCAAAAACATTCAGTACTTC
TRBV19	TRBJ1-5	few	NA	CASSIQGRATQPQHF	TGTGCCAGTAGTATCCAGGGGCGGGCAACTCAGCCCCAGCATTTT
TRBV7-2	TRBJ2-1	NA	NA	CASSSRVIINEQFF	TGTGCCAGCAGCTCCCGGGTCATAATCAATGAGCAGTTCTTC
TRBV19	TRBJ2-7	NA	TRBD1	CASKTRDSQAEQYF	TGTGCCAGTAAGACCAGGGACAGCCAGGCGGAGCAGTACTTC
TRBV4-1	TRBJ1-5	NA	NA	CASSQVAADSNQPQHF	TGCGCCAGCAGCCAAGTCGCTGCAGATAGCAATCAGCCCCAGCATTTT
TRBV18	TRBJ1-1	NA	NA	CASSGIGRQGKGEAFF	TGTGCCAGCTCAGGGATCGGACGGCAGGGGAAAGGGGAAGCTTTCTTT
TRBV5-1	TRBJ2-3	NA	NA	CASSLGAVGNTDTQYF	TGCGCCAGCAGCTTGGGGGCAGTGGGGAACACAGATACGCAGTATTTT
TRBV5-6	TRBJ2-5	NA	NA	CASSFQETQYF	TGTGCCAGCAGCTTCCAAGAGACCCAGTACTTC
TRBV9	TRBJ2-1	NA	TRBD1	CASSTGTAYNEQFF	TGTGCCAGCAGCACCGGGACAGCTTACAATGAGCAGTTCTTC
TRBV5-1	TRBJ2-3	NA	TRBD1	CASSYSDRETDTQYF	TGCGCCAGCAGTTACTCGGACAGGGAAACAGATACGCAGTATTTT
TRBV9	TRBJ1-2	NA	NA	CASSVDLYGYTF	TGTGCCAGCAGCGTGGACCTCTATGGCTACACCTTC
TRBV25-1	TRBJ1-1	once	NA	CASRDWNTEAFF	TGTGCCAGCAGAGACTGGAACACTGAAGCTTTCTTT
TRBV6-6	TRBJ2-1	NA	TRBD2	CASTGTSGPYNEQFF	TGTGCCAGCACCGGGACTAGCGGTCCGTACAATGAGCAGTTCTTC
TRBV2	TRBJ2-5	NA	NA	CASSSPRDSPSDLETQYF	TGTGCCAGCAGCTCCCCCCGTGACAGCCCGTCGGATTTAGAGACCCAGTACTTC
TRBV7-9	TRBJ2-5	NA	NA	CASTLRGTQETQYF	TGTGCCAGCACCCTACGAGGCACGCAAGAGACCCAGTACTTC
TRBV7-8	TRBJ1-5	many	TRBD1	CASSAETGRNQPQHF	TGTGCCAGCAGCGCAGAGACAGGGAGGAATCAGCCCCAGCATTTT
TRBV5-1	TRBJ1-1	NA	NA	CASSWARQAGGGTEAFF	TGCGCCAGCAGCTGGGCGCGACAGGCTGGTGGAGGCACTGAAGCTTTCTTT
TRBV27	TRBJ1-6	NA	TRBD1	CASTPTGGNSPLHF	TGTGCCAGCACCCCCACAGGGGGTAATTCACCCCTCCACTTT
TRBV7-2	TRBJ2-1	NA	TRBD2	CASRPGLAGGNEQFF	TGTGCCAGCAGACCGGGACTAGCGGGGGGCAATGAGCAGTTCTTC
TRBV4-3	TRBJ1-4	NA	NA	CASSQDSGDEKLFF	TGCGCCAGCAGCCAAGATTCCGGGGACGAAAAACTGTTTTTT
TRBV20-1	TRBJ2-1	NA	NA	CSALWYNEQFF	TGCAGTGCCCTCTGGTACAATGAGCAGTTCTTC